One sample yielded the 8 T cell receptor beta chains listed below, sequenced in a study of CD8+ T cells in alopecia areata. Sequencing templates came from extracted RNA that was reverse transcribed into cDNA. Profiled with immunoSEQ multiplex PCR; TCRdb holds only in-frame clones, not every one. The sample holds about 200,000 clones; 64% are singletons and the top ten take roughly 4.2%. Treatment here: oral pan-JAK inhibitor, 5-10 mg twice daily. The sample consisted of CD4+ T cells sorted from blood, taken at week 4, from a patient treated with tofacitinib. Receptors were obtained from a human donor with alopecia areata.

This clone came up a few times. Compared with germline, one end of the junction differs, possibly owing to a read error. V usage is TRBV18 and J usage is TRBJ1-1; a possible D gene is TRBD1 (6 bases). The CDR3 is 14 residues long. Germline-derived CDR1 and CDR2 are KGHSH and LQKENI. The CDR3 protein is CASSPQGGRTEAFF. The CDR3 DNA sequence: TGTGCCAGCTCGCCACAGGGAGGGAGGACTGAAGCTTTCTTT.

The chain couples TRBV2 to TRBJ2-1; D is perhaps TRBD1 (6 bases). V lost 2 bases and J 15 bases, leaving 14 bases between the germline ends. This CDR3 spans 12 amino acids. Germline V gene data show CDR1 as SNHLY and CDR2 as FYNNEI. The CDR3 is CASSEWTESPFF. The CDR3 coding sequence is TGTGCCAGCAGTGAATGGACAGAGTCCCCGTTCTTC.

This clone was counted a few times. The rearrangement links TRBV30 to TRBJ1-1, with D possibly being TRBD1 (6 bases). Germline V gene data show CDR1 as GTSNPN and CDR2 as SVGIG (reference sequence). There are 14 residues in the CDR3. The V and J ends lost 8 bases and 0 bases respectively, with 16 bases between them. The CDR3 spells CAGGAVRMNTEAFF. In DNA, the CDR3 is TGTGCCGGGGGGGCAGTTCGTATGAACACTGAAGCTTTCTTT.

In DNA, the CDR3 is TGTGCCTCCTCGGACAGGGCCAGGGAGACCCAGTACTTC. This codes for CASSDRARETQYF. J is TRBJ2-5 and V is TRBV10-3; 8 bases agree with TRBD1. The V and J ends lost 11 bases and 5 bases, in that order; junction bases with no gene match: 10. Germline V gives CDR1 ENHRY, CDR2 SYGVKD. This CDR3 is built from 13 residues.

The chain combines TRBV5-6 with TRBJ2-3; TRBD1 matches 7 bases. Per germline, CDR1 SGHDT and CDR2 YYEEEE. CDR3 length equals 15 residues. J gave up 3 bases and V 0 bases, and 4 bases lay outside the gene matches. CDR3 nucleotides: TGTGCCAGCAGCTTGGGACAGGGAACAACAGATACGCAGTATTTT. Amino acids: CASSLGQGTTDTQYF.

The chain couples TRBV18 to TRBJ2-5; unclear D gene. CDR3 length: 15 residues. V was cut by 2 bases and J by 4 bases, with 14 bases left in between. Germline V gene lookup returns CDR1 KGHSH and CDR2 LQKENI. The CDR3 spells CASSPKVGSAETQYF. CDR3 nucleotide sequence: TGTGCCAGCTCACCAAAAGTGGGGTCTGCAGAGACCCAGTACTTC.

The chain links TRBV5-1 to TRBJ2-5, with 13 bases identical to TRBD2. This CDR3 is built from 21 residues. V gave up 2 bases and J gave up 2 bases; unmatched junction bases: 18. CDR1 SGHRS and CDR2 YFSETQ come from the germline V gene. This CDR3 is CASSFWTAGTSGARTQETQYF. The CDR3 DNA reads TGCGCCAGCAGCTTTTGGACAGCCGGGACTAGCGGGGCCCGGACTCAAGAGACCCAGTACTTC. Full variable domain (outside the CDR3, taken from reference TRBV5-1 and TRBJ2-5): KAGVTQTPRYLIKTRGQQVTLSCSPISGHRSVSWYQQTPGQGLQFLFEYFSETQRNKGNFPGRFSGRQFSNSRSEMNVSTLELGDSALYLCASSFWTAGTSGARTQETQYFGPGTRLLVL.

This clone was counted a few times. The chain employs TRBV14 and TRBJ2-4, with D possibly matching TRBD2 (5 bases). V lost 2 bases, J lost 0 bases, and 8 bases lay in between. The germline V gene has CDR1 SGHDN and CDR2 FVKESK. The CDR3 is made up of 15 amino acids. CDR3 loop: CASSQKRVAKNIQYF. CDR3 in DNA: TGTGCCAGCAGCCAAAAGAGGGTAGCCAAAAACATTCAGTACTTC.